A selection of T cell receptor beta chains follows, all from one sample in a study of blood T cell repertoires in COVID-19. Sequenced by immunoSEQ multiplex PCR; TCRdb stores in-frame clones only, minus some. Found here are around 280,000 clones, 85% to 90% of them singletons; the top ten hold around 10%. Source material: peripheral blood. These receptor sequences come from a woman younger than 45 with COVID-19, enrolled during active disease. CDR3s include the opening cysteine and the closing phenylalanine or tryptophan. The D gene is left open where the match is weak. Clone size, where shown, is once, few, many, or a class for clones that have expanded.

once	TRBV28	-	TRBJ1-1	CASSYTRGVNTEAFF	TGTGCCAGCAGCTATACCCGGGGGGTGAACACTGAAGCTTTCTTT
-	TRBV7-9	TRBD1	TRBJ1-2	CASSSTGPDGYTF	TGTGCCAGCAGCTCGACAGGGCCAGATGGCTACACCTTC
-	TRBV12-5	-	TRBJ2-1	CASGLATGSYNEQFF	TGTGCTAGTGGTCTAGCGACTGGATCCTACAATGAGCAGTTCTTC
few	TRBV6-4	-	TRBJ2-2	CASSDSSANTGELFF	TGTGCCAGCAGTGACTCTAGCGCGAACACCGGGGAGCTGTTTTTT
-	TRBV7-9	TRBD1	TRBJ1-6	CASSSGQGVSPLHF	TGTGCCAGCAGCTCGGGACAGGGTGTATCACCCCTCCACTTT
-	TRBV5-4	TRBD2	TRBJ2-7	CASSFSSGISLEQYF	TGTGCCAGCAGCTTCTCTAGCGGGATTAGCCTCGAGCAGTACTTC
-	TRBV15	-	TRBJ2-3	CATSRDRLATDTQYF	TGTGCCACCAGCAGAGATCGGCTAGCGACAGATACGCAGTATTTT
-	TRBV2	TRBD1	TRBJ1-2	CASRTGGADGYTF	TGTGCCAGCAGGACAGGGGGCGCAGATGGCTACACCTTC
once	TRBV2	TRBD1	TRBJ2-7	CASRGQGGSYEQYF	TGTGCCAGCAGGGGACAGGGAGGGTCCTACGAGCAGTACTTC
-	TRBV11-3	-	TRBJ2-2	CASSLSSAGELFF	TGTGCCAGCAGCTTGAGTTCGGCCGGGGAGCTGTTTTTT
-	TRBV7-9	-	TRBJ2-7	CASSLEAVEQYF	TGTGCCAGCAGCTTAGAAGCGGTCGAGCAGTACTTC
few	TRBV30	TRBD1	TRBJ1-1	CAWSITGATKGAEAFF	TGTGCCTGGAGTATTACAGGGGCTACTAAAGGAGCTGAAGCTTTCTTT
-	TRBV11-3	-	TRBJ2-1	CASSYAGSYNEQFF	TGTGCCAGCAGCTATGCGGGATCCTACAATGAGCAGTTCTTC
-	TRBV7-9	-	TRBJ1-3	CASSFTGRSTGNTIYF	TGTGCCAGCAGCTTCACAGGGAGATCGACTGGAAACACCATATATTTT
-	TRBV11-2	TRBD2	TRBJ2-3	CASSQIAGSTDTQYF	TGTGCCAGCAGCCAGATAGCGGGATCCACAGATACGCAGTATTTT
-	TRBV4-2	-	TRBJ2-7	CASSQVSGTLSSSYEQYF	TGTGCCAGCAGCCAAGTAAGTGGGACACTTTCTTCTTCCTACGAGCAGTACTTC
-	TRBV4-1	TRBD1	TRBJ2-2	CASSQKRGQGNANTGELFF	TGCGCCAGCAGCCAAAAGAGGGGACAGGGGAACGCGAACACCGGGGAGCTGTTTTTT